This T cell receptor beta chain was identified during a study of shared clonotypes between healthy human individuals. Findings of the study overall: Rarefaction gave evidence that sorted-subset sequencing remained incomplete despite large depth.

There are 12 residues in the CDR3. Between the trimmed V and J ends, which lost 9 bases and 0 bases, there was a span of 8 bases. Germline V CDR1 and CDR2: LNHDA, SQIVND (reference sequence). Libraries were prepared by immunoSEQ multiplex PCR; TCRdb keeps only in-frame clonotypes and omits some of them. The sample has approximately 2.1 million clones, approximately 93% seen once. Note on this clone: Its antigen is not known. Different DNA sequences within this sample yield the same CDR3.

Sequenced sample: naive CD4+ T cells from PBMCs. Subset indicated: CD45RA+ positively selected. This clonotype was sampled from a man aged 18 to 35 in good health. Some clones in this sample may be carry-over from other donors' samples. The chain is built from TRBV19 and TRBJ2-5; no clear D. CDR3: CASARDQETQYF. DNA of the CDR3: TGTGCCAGCGCCCGGGACCAAGAGACCCAGTACTTC. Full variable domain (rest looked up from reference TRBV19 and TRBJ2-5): DGGITQSPKYLFRKEGQNVTLSCEQNLNHDAMYWYRQDPGQGLRLIYYSQIVNDFQKGDIAEGYSVSREKKESFPLTVTSAQKNPTAFYLCASARDQETQYFGPGTRLLVL.